One and the same sample provided the 20 T cell receptor beta chains below, sequenced in a study of blood T cell repertoires in COVID-19. Sequencing used immunoSEQ multiplex PCR; TCRdb keeps in-frame clones, though not all of them. The sample carries roughly 180,000 clones, 85% to 90% recorded once. What was sequenced was peripheral blood. The origin of the receptors is a man between 70 and 80 years old with active or convalescent COVID-19.

The chain combines TRBV5-5 with TRBJ1-5; D possibly corresponds to TRBD1 (5 bases). V was trimmed by 4 bases and J by 8 bases, leaving 28 bases between them. The germline gives CDR1 SGHKS, CDR2 YYEKEE (reference sequence). CDR3 length equals 18 residues. CDR3 bases: TGTGCCAGCAGCCCCGGCGGGGCAGGGAAGGCCCCAAGTGAGCCCCAGCATTTT. Translation gives CASSPGGAGKAPSEPQHF. Full variable domain (rest looked up from reference TRBV5-5 and TRBJ1-5): DAGVTQSPTHLIKTRGQQVTLRCSPISGHKSVSWYQQVLGQGPQFIFQYYEKEERGRGNFPDRFSARQFPNYSSELNVNALLLGDSALYLCASSPGGAGKAPSEPQHFGDGTRLSIL.

The chain recombines TRBV30 with TRBJ1-3; perhaps TRBD1 as D (5 bases). This CDR3 has 17 amino acids. Looked up from germline, CDR1 is GTSNPN and CDR2 is SVGIG (reference sequence). Trimming took 4 bases from V and 3 from J, leaving 22 bases between them. CDR3 in DNA: TGTGCCTGGAATACCTTTGGAACGGGACTTCGTGGAAACACCATATATTTT. Amino acid sequence: CAWNTFGTGLRGNTIYF.

This clone showed up just a few times. This chain connects TRBV18 to TRBJ1-1; 11 bases are shared with TRBD1. CDR1 is KGHSH, CDR2 LQKENI, per germline. This CDR3 has 18 residues. The ends lost 6 bases at V and 4 bases at J; junction bases unmatched: 16. The CDR3 nucleotides are TGTGCCAGCTCCCTTGAATCGTGGACAGGGGGCAGGGGCACTGAAGCTTTCTTT. It is translated as CASSLESWTGGRGTEAFF.

V and J are TRBV5-1 and TRBJ1-3, with 9 bases fitting TRBD1. Per the germline V gene, CDR1 is SGHRS and CDR2 is YFSETQ. V trimming: 4 bases; J trimming: 1 base; junction bases outside the gene matches: 3. The length of the CDR3 is 15 residues. CDR3 nucleotides: TGCGCCAGCAGCGCGGGACAGGGATCTGGAAACACCATATATTTT. Encoded protein: CASSAGQGSGNTIYF.

V usage is TRBV5-1 and J usage is TRBJ1-1; weak D call: TRBD1 (6 bases). Germline V lookup: CDR1 SGHRS, CDR2 YFSETQ. This CDR3 has 17 amino acids. Trimming shortened V by 0 bases and J by 4 bases, and 19 bases separated the two germline ends. The CDR3 protein is CASSLGGRGAGGTEAFF. For the CDR3, the DNA is TGCGCCAGCAGCTTGGGGGGCCGGGGGGCCGGCGGCACTGAAGCTTTCTTT. The variable domain in full, completed from reference TRBV5-1 and TRBJ1-1, reads KAGVTQTPRYLIKTRGQQVTLSCSPISGHRSVSWYQQTPGQGLQFLFEYFSETQRNKGNFPGRFSGRQFSNSRSEMNVSTLELGDSALYLCASSLGGRGAGGTEAFFGQGTRLTVV.

The chain couples TRBV2 to TRBJ2-7, with TRBD2 matching 10 bases. The junction had 2 bases not matched to a gene; V was cut back by 4 bases and J by 2 bases. Per the germline V gene, CDR1 is SNHLY and CDR2 is FYNNEI. This CDR3 spans 14 amino acids. DNA for the CDR3: TGTGCCAGCAGTGGGACTAGCGGTCCCTACGAGCAGTACTTC. Protein: CASSGTSGPYEQYF.

The CDR3: CAWSGRQWGYTF. CDR3 nucleotides: TGTGCCTGGAGTGGAAGACAGTGGGGCTACACCTTC. The genes are TRBV30 and TRBJ1-2, with a weak D call TRBD1 (5 bases). The CDR3 length is 12 residues. Germline V gene lookup returns CDR1 GTSNPN and CDR2 SVGIG (reference sequence). Trimming pared 1 base from V and 8 bases from J, leaving 11 bases between. The full variable domain, its missing parts supplied by reference TRBV30 and TRBJ1-2, is SQTIHQWPATLVQPVGSPLSLECTVEGTSNPNLYWYRQAAGRGLQLLFYSVGIGQISSEVPQNLSASRPQDRQFILSSKKLLLSDSGFYLCAWSGRQWGYTFGSGTRLTVV.

This clone was observed a handful of times. CDR3 bases: TGTGCCAGCAGCTTAACAGGGAGCAAGGAAAACACCATATATTTT. Its protein product is CASSLTGSKENTIYF. The V and J genes are TRBV11-3 and TRBJ1-3, with TRBD1 as a possible D gene (6 bases). The germline V gene encodes CDR1 SGHNT and CDR2 YENEEA. Trimming took off 2 bases at V and 6 bases at J, with 14 bases between the two ends. The CDR3 sequence is 15 residues long. Variable domain in full (rest from reference TRBV11-3 and TRBJ1-3): EAGVVQSPRYKIIEKKQPVAFWCNPISGHNTLYWYLQNLGQGPELLIRYENEEAVDDSQLPKDRFSAERLKGVDSTLKIQPAELGDSAVYLCASSLTGSKENTIYFGEGSWLTVV.

The chain joins TRBV11-2 to TRBJ1-2; maybe TRBD1 (6 bases). The CDR3 length is 15 residues. The V end was cut by 5 bases, the J end by 5 bases, with 18 bases between. Germline CDR1 SGHAT, CDR2 FQNNGV. Here the CDR3 DNA reads TGTGCCAGCAGCCCTATCTCGGACAGCGAATATGGCTACACCTTC. This translates into CASSPISDSEYGYTF.

J is TRBJ2-7 and V is TRBV3-1 (or the pseudogene TRBV3-2); D ambiguous. V lost 1 base and J lost 0, with 4 bases in between. The CDR3 consists of 13 residues. CDR1 and CDR2 from the germline V gene are LGHDT and YNNKEL (reference sequence). This chain's CDR3 is CASSQGPSYEQYF. The CDR3 nucleotides are TGTGCCAGCAGCCAAGGGCCCTCCTACGAGCAGTACTTC.

This rearrangement joins TRBV5-1 to TRBJ1-1; D is perhaps TRBD1 (5 bases). CDR1 and CDR2 (germline): SGHRS, YFSETQ. Trimming shortened V by 4 bases and J by 1 base, and 20 bases separated the two germline ends. This CDR3 region has 17 residues. In nucleotides, the CDR3 is TGCGCCAGCAGCCCCTTCGGTGGCAGCGGGGGGAACACTGAAGCTTTCTTT. Its translation is CASSPFGGSGGNTEAFF.

The rearrangement joins TRBV2 to TRBJ2-7; TRBD2 matches at 9 bases. CDR1 is SNHLY and CDR2 is FYNNEI in the germline V gene. Trimming cost V 7 bases and J 7 bases; bases outside gene matches: 8. This CDR3 is built from 13 residues. CDR3 bases: TGTGCCAGCACCAGCGGGAGGATGGATGAGCAGTACTTC. Amino acids: CASTSGRMDEQYF. Complete variable domain (other parts from reference TRBV2 and TRBJ2-7): EPEVTQTPSHQVTQMGQEVILRCVPISNHLYFYWYRQILGQKVEFLVSFYNNEISEKSEIFDDQFSVERPDGSNFTLKIRSTKLEDSAMYFCASTSGRMDEQYFGPGTRLTVT.

The genes are TRBV10-3 and TRBJ2-7, with a tentative D call TRBD2 (6 bases). This CDR3 is built from 15 residues. Deletions cut 4 bases from V and 3 bases from J, with 16 bases between. Germline values: CDR1 ENHRY, CDR2 SYGVKD. CDR3 nucleotides: TGTGCCATCAGTGCAGAAGACCGGGGGAACTACGAGCAGTACTTC. The encoded protein is CAISAEDRGNYEQYF.

This chain connects TRBV25-1 to TRBJ1-4, with D perhaps TRBD1 (6 bases). V shed 4 bases and J shed 0 bases, with 6 bases lying between them. Per the germline V gene, CDR1 is MGHDK and CDR2 is SYGVNS. The CDR3 loop spans 14 amino acids. The CDR3, as DNA: TGTGCCAGCAGTGGACAGGCAACTAATGAAAAACTGTTTTTT. Protein sequence: CASSGQATNEKLFF.

This clone came up a few times. The genes are TRBV9 and TRBJ2-5; D ambiguous. CDR1 and CDR2 (germline): SGDLS, YYNGEE. The CDR3 has 13 residues. V lost 0 bases and J lost 4, with 7 bases in between. CDR3 residues: CASSVGGPETQYF. CDR3 nucleotides: TGTGCCAGCAGCGTAGGTGGGCCAGAGACCCAGTACTTC.

A remark on this clone: Germline is not matched at one junction end, which may reflect a read error. The chain uses TRBV15 and TRBJ2-5; D is possibly TRBD1 or TRBD2 (6 bases each). CDR3 length: 16 amino acids. The germline V gene encodes CDR1 LNHNV and CDR2 YYDKDF (reference sequence). CDR3 in DNA: TGTGCCACCAGGAGAGGGGGTGGACCAGGGAGGGAGACCCAGTACTTC. This sequence encodes CATRRGGGPGRETQYF. Combining the CDR3 with reference TRBV15 and TRBJ2-5 gives the whole variable domain DAMVIQNPRYQVTQFGKPVTLSCSQTLNHNVMYWYQQKSSQAPKLLFHYYDKDFNNEADTPDNFQSRRPNTSFCFLDIRSPGLGDTAMYLCATRRGGGPGRETQYFGPGTRLLVL.

This chain joins TRBV24-1 and TRBJ2-5; 13 positions match TRBD2. CDR3 size: 18 residues. CDR1 KGHDR and CDR2 SFDVKD come from the germline V gene. After removal of 3 bases from V and 1 base from J, the junction contained 7 bases not matched to a gene. The CDR3 sequence: CATSDPGTSGKSQETQYF. Here the CDR3 DNA reads TGTGCCACCAGTGATCCCGGGACTAGCGGGAAAAGCCAAGAGACCCAGTACTTC.

The CDR3: CASKLRSSYNSPLHF. CDR3 DNA: TGTGCCTCGAAACTTAGGAGCTCCTATAATTCACCCCTCCACTTT. The chain recombines TRBV6-6 with TRBJ1-6; D call uncertain. Germline V gene sequence: CDR1 MNHNY, CDR2 SVGAGI (reference sequence). V dropped 11 bases and J dropped 0 bases, with 14 bases sitting between them. The CDR3 extends over 15 amino acids.

The table lists this clone with a count of one. The rearrangement uses TRBV7-9 and TRBJ1-1; 7 bases align to TRBD1. CDR3 size: 17 residues. The germline gives CDR1 SEHNR, CDR2 FQNEAQ (reference sequence). V was clipped by 5 bases and J by 7 bases; unmatched bases: 19. The CDR3 region is CASSTRDSSSRTGEAFF. Here the CDR3 DNA reads TGTGCCAGCAGCACCCGGGACAGCTCCTCTCGAACAGGTGAAGCTTTCTTT.

The chain has TRBV11-2 and TRBJ1-2; 8 bases are shared with TRBD1. Germline V gives CDR1 SGHAT, CDR2 FQNNGV. Germline trimming cut 6 bases from V and 5 bases from J; bases unmatched to any gene: 8. This CDR3 spans 14 amino acids. DNA for the CDR3: TGTGCCAGCAGACCTGGACAGGGAGGGTATGGCTACACCTTC. Its protein product is CASRPGQGGYGYTF.